This T cell receptor beta chain was captured by sequencing in a study of cytomegalovirus exposure and HLA in healthy donors. CDR1 is SGHAT and CDR2 is FQNNGV in the germline V gene. V shed 5 bases and J shed 1 base, with 11 bases lying between them. The CDR3 is 14 residues long. Regarding the study as a whole: A list of more than 150 TCR beta chains associated with cytomegalovirus was given.

Details on this clone: The target antigen is unknown.

It was with 60 Vbeta and 13 Jbeta primers that the PCR ran. Assay used: immunoSEQ multiplex PCR; TCRdb lists only in-frame clones, some missing. The sample lists around 120,000 clones, roughly 80% occurring once. Sequencing was carried out using PBMCs. The gene calls are TRBV11-2 and TRBJ1-1; D gene uncertain. The TCR sequence derives from a man aged 50 or older in good health and CMV-seropositive. The CDR3 loop reads CASSVQLRNTEAFF. The CDR3 region has the DNA TGTGCCAGCAGCGTACAGCTCAGGAACACTGAAGCTTTCTTT.